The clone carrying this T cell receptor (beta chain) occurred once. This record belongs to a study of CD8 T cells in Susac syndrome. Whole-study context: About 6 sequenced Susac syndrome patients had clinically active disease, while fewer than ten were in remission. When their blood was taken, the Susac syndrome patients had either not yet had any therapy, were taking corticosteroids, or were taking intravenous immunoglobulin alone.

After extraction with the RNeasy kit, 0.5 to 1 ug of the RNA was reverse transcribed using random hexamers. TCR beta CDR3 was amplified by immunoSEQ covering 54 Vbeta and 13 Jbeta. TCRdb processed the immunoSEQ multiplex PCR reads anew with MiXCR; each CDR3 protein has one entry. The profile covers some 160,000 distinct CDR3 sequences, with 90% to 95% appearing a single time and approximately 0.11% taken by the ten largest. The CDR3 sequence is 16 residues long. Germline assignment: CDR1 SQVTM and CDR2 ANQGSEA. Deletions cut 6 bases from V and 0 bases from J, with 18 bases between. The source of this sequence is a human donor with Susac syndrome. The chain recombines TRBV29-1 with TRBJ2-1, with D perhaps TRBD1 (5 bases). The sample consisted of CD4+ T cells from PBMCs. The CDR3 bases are TGCAGCGTGGTACCGCCCACAGGTAGCTCCTACAATGAGCAGTTCTTC. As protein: CSVVPPTGSSYNEQFF.